This T cell receptor (beta chain) was sequenced in a study of beta chain features in type 1 diabetes. Expressed TCRB transcripts got sequenced, as all isolated RNA was reverse transcribed. The repertoire was sequenced with immunoSEQ multiplex PCR; TCRdb's copy has only in-frame clones and lacks some. The table records around 280,000 clones, 14% to 15% of them present only once. Looked up from germline, CDR1 is MDHEN and CDR2 is SYDVKM. The CDR3 has 11 amino acids. V dropped 8 bases and J dropped 9 bases, with 10 bases sitting between them. Overall study results and limits: Moderate yet significant TCRB CDR3 shortening was seen in Type 1 diabetes patients in all four CD4+ subsets.

This clone turned up a few times. Antigen specificity is unknown. The rearrangement joins TRBV28 to TRBJ2-2, with D perhaps TRBD2 (5 bases). Input material: naive CD4+ T cells from blood. The sequence came from a man between 18 and 29 years old with type 1 diabetes. CDR3 loop: CASGSLWELFF. The CDR3 DNA reads TGTGCCAGCGGGAGTCTCTGGGAGCTGTTTTTT.